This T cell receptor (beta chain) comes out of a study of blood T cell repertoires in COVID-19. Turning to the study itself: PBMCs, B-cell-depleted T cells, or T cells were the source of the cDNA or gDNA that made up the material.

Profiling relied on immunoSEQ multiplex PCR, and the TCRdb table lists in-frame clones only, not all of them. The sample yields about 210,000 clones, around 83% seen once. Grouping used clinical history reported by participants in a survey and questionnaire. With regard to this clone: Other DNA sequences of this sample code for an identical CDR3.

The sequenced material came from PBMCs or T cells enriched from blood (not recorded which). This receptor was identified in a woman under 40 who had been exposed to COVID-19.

The DNA of the CDR3 is TGCAGCGTTGGGGACAGGGGTAATCAGCCCCAGCATTTT. It encodes CSVGDRGNQPQHF. The chain is built from TRBV29-1 and TRBJ1-5; 10 nucleotides match TRBD1. The CDR3 extends over 13 amino acids. Losses at the gene ends were 4 bases for V and 4 bases for J; bases not matched to a gene: 1. Germline V gene data show CDR1 as SQVTM and CDR2 as ANQGSEA.